The 18 T cell receptor beta chains listed next were all sequenced from one sample in a study of blood T cell repertoires in COVID-19. Profiled with immunoSEQ multiplex PCR; TCRdb holds only in-frame clones, not every one. The sample contains about 190,000 clones, around nine tenths of which appear only once. What was sequenced was peripheral blood. The source is a man aged 18 to 30 with active or convalescent COVID-19.

For this clone: One end of the junction is discordant with germline, which a read error may explain. The CDR3 spells CASRGNQGALTEAFF. CDR3 in DNA: TGTGCTAGCAGGGGAAATCAGGGGGCGCTGACTGAAGCTTTCTTT. This chain joins TRBV14 and TRBJ1-1; 8 nucleotides match TRBD1. The CDR3 spans 15 residues. From germline, CDR1 is SGHDN and CDR2 FVKESK.

The CDR3 sequence: CASSIRTGLSTPEQYF. Here the CDR3 DNA reads TGCGCCAGCAGCATAAGGACGGGACTCTCCACGCCCGAGCAGTACTTC. The chain uses TRBV5-1 and TRBJ2-7, with TRBD2 as a possible D gene (6 bases). Deletions cut 4 bases from V and 6 bases from J, with 23 bases between. CDR1 is SGHRS, CDR2 YFSETQ, per germline. The CDR3 covers 16 residues.

This chain's CDR3 is CATSEGSQPQHF. For the CDR3, the DNA is TGTGCCACCAGTGAGGGCAGTCAGCCCCAGCATTTT. The chain recombines TRBV24-1 with TRBJ1-5; D is uncertain. The CDR3 totals 12 residues. The V and J ends lost 4 bases and 6 bases respectively, with 6 bases between them. Germline CDR1 reads KGHDR; CDR2 reads SFDVKD.

This sequence joins TRBV3-1 (or the pseudogene TRBV3-2) and TRBJ2-1; 12 nucleotides agree with TRBD2. The J segment lost 8 bases and the V segment lost 5 bases, leaving 10 bases of the junction unmatched. Per germline, CDR1 LGHDT and CDR2 YNNKEL (reference sequence). The length of the CDR3 is 16 residues. The DNA for the CDR3 is TGTGCCAGCAGCGTAAGACTAGCGGGAGATGAAGATGAGCAGTTCTTC. Its protein product is CASSVRLAGDEDEQFF.

This chain connects TRBV7-9 to TRBJ2-7, with TRBD1 matching over 8 bases. V shed 5 bases and J 6 bases; nucleotides not matched to a gene: 9. Germline V CDR1 and CDR2: SEHNR, FQNEAQ (reference sequence). There are 14 residues in the CDR3. The DNA of the CDR3 is TGTGCCAGCAGCCCTCGGACAGGGAACCTCGAGCAGTACTTC. This codes for CASSPRTGNLEQYF.

The chain's CDR3 is CSASEGTGSNQPQHF. In nucleotides, the CDR3 is TGCAGTGCTAGTGAAGGGACAGGTAGCAATCAGCCCCAGCATTTT. This rearrangement joins TRBV20-1 to TRBJ1-5; TRBD1 aligns across 8 bases. CDR1 and CDR2 (germline): DFQATT, SNEGSKA (reference sequence). The CDR3 length is 15 residues. V lost 3 bases to trimming and J lost 0 bases; unmatched junction nucleotides: 4.

This rearrangement joins TRBV12-3 or TRBV12-4 to TRBJ2-3; no clear D. The CDR3 has 11 amino acids. V was shortened by 3 bases and J by 4 bases, with 2 bases between the two germline ends. The CDR3 DNA follows: TGTGCCAGCAGTTTCGCAGATACGCAGTATTTT. Translating gives CASSFADTQYF.

This clone was detected a few times. The chain is built from TRBV6-5 and TRBJ1-1, with D unclear. The germline V gene encodes CDR1 MNHEY and CDR2 SVGAGI. Trimming took off 6 bases at V and 0 bases at J, with 11 bases between the two ends. The length of the CDR3 is 14 residues. DNA for the CDR3: TGTGCCAGCAGCAGTTTAAGCGTGAACACTGAAGCTTTCTTT. The encoded protein is CASSSLSVNTEAFF.

V is TRBV9 and J is TRBJ2-3; D is possibly TRBD2 (6 bases). Per germline, CDR1 SGDLS and CDR2 YYNGEE. The CDR3 has 14 residues. The V and J ends lost 4 bases and 7 bases respectively, with 16 bases between them. This chain's CDR3 is CASSPRTGDHTQYF. For the CDR3, the DNA is TGTGCCAGCAGCCCACGGACGGGGGACCATACGCAGTATTTT.

Only one count was recorded for this clone. The chain combines TRBV3-1 (or the pseudogene TRBV3-2) with TRBJ2-2; TRBD1 matches at 7 bases. Germline V lookup: CDR1 LGHDT, CDR2 YNNKEL (reference sequence). The trim removed 4 bases at V and 4 bases at J, leaving 9 bases unmatched. There are 16 residues in the CDR3. This CDR3 is CASSRSRTGVTGELFF. The CDR3 DNA reads TGTGCCAGCAGCCGAAGCCGCACAGGGGTCACCGGGGAGCTGTTTTTT.

V and J are TRBV19 and TRBJ1-2; 8 nucleotides match TRBD1. CDR3 size: 12 residues. The V gene end was trimmed by 7 bases and the J gene end by 8 bases; junction bases not matched to a gene: 6. The germline CDR1 and CDR2 sequences are LNHDA and SQIVND (reference sequence). The CDR3 bases are TGTGCCAGTACCAAGGACAGGGACGGCTACACCTTC. Protein product: CASTKDRDGYTF.

This clone was picked up one time. V is TRBV21-1 and J is TRBJ2-4; TRBD2, the table's D call, lacks a check against the DNA. TRBV21-1 represents a pseudogene. There are 13 residues in the CDR3. For the CDR3, the DNA is TGTGCCAGCAGCAAAGAGCCCGGACTAATTCAGTACTTC. Its translation: CASSKEPGLIQYF.

V gene TRBV18 combines with J gene TRBJ1-4, with D tentatively TRBD1 (5 bases). This CDR3 is 14 amino acids long. Germline V lookup: CDR1 KGHSH, CDR2 LQKENI. Trimming left V 0 bases short and J 5 bases short, with 7 bases between. The CDR3 sequence: CASSPPTANEKLFF. In nucleotides, the CDR3 is TGTGCCAGCTCACCACCGACAGCGAATGAAAAACTGTTTTTT. The full variable domain, completed using reference TRBV18 and TRBJ1-4, is NAGVMQNPRHLVRRRGQEARLRCSPMKGHSHVYWYRQLPEEGLKFMVYLQKENIIDESGMPKERFSAEFPKEGPSILRIQQVVRGDSAAYFCASSPPTANEKLFFGSGTQLSVL.

The chain links TRBV28 to TRBJ1-1; D uncertain. V dropped 6 bases and J dropped 5 bases, with 13 bases sitting between them. Germline values: CDR1 MDHEN, CDR2 SYDVKM. The CDR3 sequence is 13 residues long. The CDR3 loop is CASSTYRVTEAFF. The CDR3 DNA follows: TGTGCCAGCAGCACTTACCGGGTGACTGAAGCTTTCTTT.

The J gene is TRBJ2-7, the V gene TRBV18; TRBD2 aligns across 13 bases. Germline loops: CDR1 KGHSH, CDR2 LQKENI. This CDR3 spans 19 amino acids. The V gene end was trimmed by 6 bases and the J gene end by 3 bases; junction bases not matched to a gene: 17. This chain's CDR3 is CASSLRDRGTSGKFYEQYF. CDR3 DNA sequence: TGTGCCAGCTCTCTCCGGGACAGGGGGACTAGCGGGAAATTCTACGAGCAGTACTTC.

The V call is TRBV12-5, the J call TRBJ2-7, with 7 nucleotides matching TRBD1. There are 15 residues in the CDR3. Germline CDR1 reads LGHNT; CDR2 reads FRNRAP. Unmatched junction bases numbered 7, after V lost 0 bases and J lost 5 bases. The CDR3 sequence: CASGLVSGGTDEQYF. The CDR3 region has the DNA TGTGCTAGTGGTTTGGTATCAGGGGGAACCGACGAGCAGTACTTC.

Here the CDR3 DNA reads TGTGCCAGTTCGCGTACCCTAGCGAGGGAGGGCGAGCAGTACTTC. Its translation is CASSRTLAREGEQYF. The rearrangement links TRBV7-8 to TRBJ2-7, with 7 bases matching TRBD2. The V gene's germline CDR1 is SGHVS and CDR2 FQNEAQ. Trimming took 9 bases from V and 6 from J; bases not matched to a gene: 17. There are 15 residues in the CDR3. The complete variable domain, with remaining parts taken from reference TRBV7-8 and TRBJ2-7, reads GAGVSQSPRYKVAKRGQDVALRCDPISGHVSLFWYQQALGQGPEFLTYFQNEAQLDKSGLPSDRFFAERPEGSVSTLKIQRTQQEDSAVYLCASSRTLAREGEQYFGPGTRLTVT.

V and J are TRBV27 and TRBJ1-2, with D possibly matching TRBD1 (6 bases). Trimming left V 4 bases short and J 8 bases short, with 20 bases between. The V gene's germline CDR1 is MNHEY and CDR2 SMNVEV (reference sequence). The CDR3 length is 15 residues. The CDR3 DNA sequence: TGTGCCAGCAGTTCCCACGAACAGGGAGTAGGGGGCTACACCTTC. Its translation: CASSSHEQGVGGYTF.